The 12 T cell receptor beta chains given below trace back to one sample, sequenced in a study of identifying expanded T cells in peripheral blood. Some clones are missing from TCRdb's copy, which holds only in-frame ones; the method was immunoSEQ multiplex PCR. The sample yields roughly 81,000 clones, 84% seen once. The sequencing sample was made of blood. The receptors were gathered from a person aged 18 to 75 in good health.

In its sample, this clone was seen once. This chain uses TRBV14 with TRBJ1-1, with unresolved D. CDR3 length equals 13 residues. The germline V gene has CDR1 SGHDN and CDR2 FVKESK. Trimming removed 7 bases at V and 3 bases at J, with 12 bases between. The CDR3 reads CASNDGEDTEAFF. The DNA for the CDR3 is TGTGCCAGCAACGACGGGGAAGACACTGAAGCTTTCTTT.

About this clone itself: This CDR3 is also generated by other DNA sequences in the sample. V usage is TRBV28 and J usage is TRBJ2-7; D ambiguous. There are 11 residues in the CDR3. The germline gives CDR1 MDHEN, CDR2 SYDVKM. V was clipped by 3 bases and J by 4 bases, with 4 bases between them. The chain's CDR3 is CASSFSYEQYF. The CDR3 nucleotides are TGTGCCAGCAGTTTCAGTTACGAGCAGTACTTC.

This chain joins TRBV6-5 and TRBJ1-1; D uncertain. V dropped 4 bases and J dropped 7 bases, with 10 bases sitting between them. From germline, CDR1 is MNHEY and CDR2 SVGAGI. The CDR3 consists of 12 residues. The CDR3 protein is CASSFQPGEAFF. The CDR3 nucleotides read TGTGCCAGCAGTTTTCAGCCAGGTGAAGCTTTCTTT.

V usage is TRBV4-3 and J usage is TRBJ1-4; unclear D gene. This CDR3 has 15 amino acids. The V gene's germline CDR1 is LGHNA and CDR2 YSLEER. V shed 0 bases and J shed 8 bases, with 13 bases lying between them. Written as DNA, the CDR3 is TGCGCCAGCAGCCAAGATAATAGGGTCGAAGAAAAACTGTTTTTT. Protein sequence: CASSQDNRVEEKLFF.

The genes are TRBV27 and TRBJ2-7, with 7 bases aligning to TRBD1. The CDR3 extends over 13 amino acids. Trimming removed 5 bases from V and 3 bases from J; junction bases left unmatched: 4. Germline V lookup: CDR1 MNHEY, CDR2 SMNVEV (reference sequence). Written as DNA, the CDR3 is TGTGCCAGCAGTAGTGGGACAGACTACGAGCAGTACTTC. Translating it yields CASSSGTDYEQYF.

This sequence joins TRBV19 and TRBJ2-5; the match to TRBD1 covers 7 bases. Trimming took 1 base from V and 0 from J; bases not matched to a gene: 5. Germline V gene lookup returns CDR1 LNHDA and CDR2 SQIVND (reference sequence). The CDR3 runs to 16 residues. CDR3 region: CASSIVAGGYQETQYF. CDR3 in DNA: TGTGCCAGTAGTATAGTTGCAGGGGGATACCAAGAGACCCAGTACTTC.

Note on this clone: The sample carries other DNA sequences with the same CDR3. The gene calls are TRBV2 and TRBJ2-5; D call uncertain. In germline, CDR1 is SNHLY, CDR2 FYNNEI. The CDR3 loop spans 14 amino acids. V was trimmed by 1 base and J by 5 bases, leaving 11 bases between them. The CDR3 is CASSEGVRRETQYF. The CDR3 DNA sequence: TGTGCCAGCAGTGAAGGGGTCCGACGGGAGACCCAGTACTTC.

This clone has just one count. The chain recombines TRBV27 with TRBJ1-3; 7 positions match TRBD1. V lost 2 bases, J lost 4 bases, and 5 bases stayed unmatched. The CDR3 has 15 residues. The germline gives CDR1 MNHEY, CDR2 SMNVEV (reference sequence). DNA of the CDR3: TGTGCCAGCAGTTTACAGGGGGTAGGCGGAAACACCATATATTTT. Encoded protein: CASSLQGVGGNTIYF.

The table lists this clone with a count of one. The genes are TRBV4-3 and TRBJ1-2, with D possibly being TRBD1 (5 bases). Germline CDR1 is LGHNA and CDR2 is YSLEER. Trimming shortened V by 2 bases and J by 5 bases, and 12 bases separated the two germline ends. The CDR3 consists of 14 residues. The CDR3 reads CASSQSRVSYGYTF. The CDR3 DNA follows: TGCGCCAGCAGCCAATCCAGGGTTTCGTATGGCTACACCTTC.

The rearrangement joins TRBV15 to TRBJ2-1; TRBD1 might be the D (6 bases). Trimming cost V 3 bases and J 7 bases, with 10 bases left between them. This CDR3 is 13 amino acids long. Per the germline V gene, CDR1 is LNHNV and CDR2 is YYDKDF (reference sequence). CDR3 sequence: CATSSTGSNEQFF. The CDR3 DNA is TGTGCCACCAGCAGTACAGGGAGTAATGAGCAGTTCTTC.

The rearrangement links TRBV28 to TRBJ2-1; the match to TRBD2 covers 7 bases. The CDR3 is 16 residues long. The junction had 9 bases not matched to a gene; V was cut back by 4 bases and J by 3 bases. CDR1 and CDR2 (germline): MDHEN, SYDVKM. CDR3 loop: CASSSGAGVHYNEQFF. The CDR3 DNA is TGTGCCAGCAGTTCCGGGGCGGGGGTACACTACAATGAGCAGTTCTTC.

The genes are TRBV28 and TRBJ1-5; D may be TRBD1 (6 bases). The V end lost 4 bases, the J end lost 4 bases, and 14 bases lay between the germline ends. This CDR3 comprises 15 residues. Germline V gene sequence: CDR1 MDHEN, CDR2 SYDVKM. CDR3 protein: CASSWGAGANQPQHF. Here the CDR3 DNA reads TGTGCCAGCAGTTGGGGAGCGGGGGCAAATCAGCCCCAGCATTTT.